Here is one TCR beta chain with its context. This specimen belongs to a study of cytomegalovirus exposure and HLA in healthy donors. 60 Vbeta and 13 Jbeta primers were used in PCR. The protocol was immunoSEQ multiplex PCR, while the TCRdb copy is restricted to in-frame clones and leaves out a portion. Counted here are 150,000 to 200,000 clones, about three quarters occurring once; the ten biggest clones make up 2% to 2.5%. Deletions cut 5 bases from V and 8 bases from J, with 15 bases between. This CDR3 spans 13 amino acids. The germline V gene encodes CDR1 SGHTA and CDR2 FQGNSA. The receptor was isolated from a female donor in good health and CMV-seronegative. Sequencing was done on a sample of PBMCs. J is TRBJ1-1 and V is TRBV7-2, with D perhaps TRBD1 (6 bases). The CDR3 DNA reads as TGTGCCAGCAGCCCCGACAGGCGGGCCGAAGCTTTCTTT. This translates into CASSPDRRAEAFF. The variable domain in full, with the rest retrieved from reference TRBV7-2 and TRBJ1-1, is GAGVSQSPSNKVTEKGKDVELRCDPISGHTALYWYRQSLGQGLEFLIYFQGNSAPDKSGLPSDRFSAERTGGSVSTLTIQRTQQEDSAVYLCASSPDRRAEAFFGQGTRLTVV.